The 10 T cell receptor beta chains below come from one sample, sequenced in a study of blood T cell repertoires in COVID-19 (dated by TCRdb to about 2020). Library creation used the immunoSEQ multiplex PCR assay. This immuneACCESS table, as held by TCRdb, lists in-frame sequences with V and J called but not all clones. Of the missing ones, under half trace to an unresolved V gene in checked studies; the others have no known cause. The sample table lists 140,000 to 150,000 clones, 88% of them with a count of one. The ten largest clones represent around 1.7% of the sample. Material for sequencing was peripheral blood. The receptors were sampled from a woman aged 45-60 years with acute or convalescent COVID-19.

V is TRBV5-1 and J is TRBJ2-5; D unclear. CDR1 and CDR2 (germline): SGHRS, YFSETQ. Deletions cut 0 bases from V and 4 bases from J, with 4 bases between. The CDR3 sequence is 12 residues long. CDR3 nucleotide sequence: TGCGCCAGCAGCTTGGGGGCAGAGACCCAGTACTTC. Encoded protein: CASSLGAETQYF.

The CDR3 spells CASSSIIRDMSYEQYF. The CDR3 nucleotides are TGTGCCAGCAGCTCAATAATTAGGGACATGTCCTACGAGCAGTACTTC. The rearrangement uses TRBV11-2 and TRBJ2-7, with D possibly being TRBD1 (6 bases). Trimming shortened V by 4 bases and J by 1 base, and 17 bases separated the two germline ends. The CDR3 is 16 residues long. In germline, CDR1 is SGHAT, CDR2 FQNNGV.

V is TRBV6-2 or TRBV6-3 and J is TRBJ2-7, with 15 bases aligning to TRBD2. Germline V gene lookup returns CDR1 MNHEY and CDR2 SVGEGT. V gave up 5 bases and J gave up 5 bases; unmatched junction bases: 4. The CDR3 totals 15 residues. Here the CDR3 DNA reads TGTGCCAGCAGTGGGACTAGCGGGAGGACCAACGAGCAGTACTTC. It is translated as CASSGTSGRTNEQYF.

The gene calls are TRBV10-3 and TRBJ1-4; D ambiguous. The CDR3 loop spans 12 amino acids. V lost 7 bases, J lost 8 bases, and 11 bases lay in between. Looked up from germline, CDR1 is ENHRY and CDR2 is SYGVKD. DNA for the CDR3: TGTGCCATCAATGATGGCGGCGAAAAACTGTTTTTT. It codes for CAINDGGEKLFF.

This chain joins TRBV5-1 and TRBJ1-2; D perhaps matches TRBD1 (5 bases). V was cut by 1 base and J by 8 bases, with 12 bases left in between. The CDR3 covers 13 residues. Germline CDR1 is SGHRS and CDR2 is YFSETQ. The CDR3 spells CASSLMGLRGYTF. CDR3 bases: TGCGCCAGCAGCTTGATGGGGCTTCGAGGCTACACCTTC.

This clone occurred a few times. The chain combines TRBV11-3 with TRBJ2-2; TRBD1 aligns across 9 bases. V trimming: 5 bases; J trimming: 0 bases; junction bases outside the gene matches: 4. This CDR3 contains 16 residues. Germline-derived CDR1 and CDR2 are SGHNT and YENEEA. The CDR3 sequence is CASSTRDRANTGELFF. The CDR3, as DNA: TGTGCCAGCAGCACCCGGGACAGGGCGAACACCGGGGAGCTGTTTTTT.

The chain joins TRBV2 to TRBJ2-2; 8 positions agree with TRBD1. V shed 5 bases, J shed 1 base, and the junction held 6 bases outside the gene matches. The length of the CDR3 is 16 residues. The germline gives CDR1 SNHLY, CDR2 FYNNEI. CDR3 region: CASSIQGTGNTGELFF. As DNA, the CDR3 is TGTGCCAGCAGTATACAGGGGACAGGGAACACCGGGGAGCTGTTTTTT.

This clone was observed a few times. The chain employs TRBV10-3 and TRBJ2-3; 10 nucleotides align to TRBD2. Losses at the gene ends were 8 bases for V and 2 bases for J; bases not matched to a gene: 10. The CDR3 extends over 16 amino acids. Germline CDR1 ENHRY, CDR2 SYGVKD. CDR3 in amino acids: CAIGSSGGANTDTQYF. The CDR3, as DNA: TGTGCCATCGGATCAAGCGGGGGGGCCAACACAGATACGCAGTATTTT.

This rearrangement joins TRBV7-9 to TRBJ2-7; D may be TRBD1 (5 bases). Germline values: CDR1 SEHNR, CDR2 FQNEAQ (reference sequence). Trimming took off 1 base at V and 6 bases at J, with 13 bases between the two ends. CDR3 length equals 14 residues. As DNA, the CDR3 is TGTGCCAGCAGCTTAGGCGGCGGCCAGGGCGAGCAGTACTTC. Translating gives CASSLGGGQGEQYF.

The gene calls are TRBV7-9 and TRBJ2-1, with 10 nucleotides matching TRBD2. This CDR3 has 16 residues. In germline, CDR1 is SEHNR, CDR2 FQNEAQ (reference sequence). The V segment lost 4 bases and the J segment 9 bases; nucleotides outside the gene matches: 12. CDR3 in amino acids: CASSWTIAGGLGEQFF. The CDR3 coding sequence is TGTGCCAGCAGCTGGACCATAGCGGGAGGCCTAGGTGAGCAGTTCTTC. The whole variable domain, remainder taken from reference TRBV7-9 and TRBJ2-1, is DTGVSQNPRHKITKRGQNVTFRCDPISEHNRLYWYRQTLGQGPEFLTYFQNEAQLEKSRLLSDRFSAERPKGSFSTLEIQRTEQGDSAMYLCASSWTIAGGLGEQFFGPGTRLTVL.